Listed here are 16 T cell receptor beta chains from one sample, sequenced in a study of read filtering for tumor transcriptome and immune sequencing. Molecular barcoded adaptors covering alpha/delta and beta/gamma chains were used on roughly 400 ng RNA. Using its own MiXCR run on the reads, TCRdb lists one record per CDR3 protein. The sample contains 35,000 to 50,000 distinct CDR3 sequences, 14% of which appear only once. The sequenced sample was a population of CD138-negative cells sorted from bone marrow. The receptor source for this set is a donor aged 40 or over with multiple myeloma.

This clonotype was recorded at least ten times. This chain connects TRBV5-1 to TRBJ1-4; no clear D gene. Per germline, CDR1 SGHRS and CDR2 YFSETQ. Trimming shortened V by 2 bases and J by 3 bases, and 11 bases separated the two germline ends. The CDR3 length is 15 residues. CDR3 sequence (DNA): TGCGCCAGCAGCTTATCAGTGGGATCTAATGAAAAACTGTTTTTT. It encodes CASSLSVGSNEKLFF. The variable domain in full, with the rest retrieved from reference TRBV5-1 and TRBJ1-4, is KAGVTQTPRYLIKTRGQQVTLSCSPISGHRSVSWYQQTPGQGLQFLFEYFSETQRNKGNFPGRFSGRQFSNSRSEMNVSTLELGDSALYLCASSLSVGSNEKLFFGSGTQLSVL.

The chain links TRBV11-2 to TRBJ2-2; D tentatively reads TRBD1 or TRBD2 (5 bases each). CDR1 is SGHAT and CDR2 is FQNNGV in the germline V gene. CDR3 length: 15 residues. V lost 4 bases to trimming and J lost 4 bases, with 13 bases between them. The DNA of the CDR3 is TGTGCCAGCAGCTGGCACCGGGGACCCACCGGGGAGCTGTTTTTT. Its protein product is CASSWHRGPTGELFF.

This clonotype was counted ten times or more. The chain couples TRBV27 to TRBJ1-5, with 9 nucleotides matching TRBD1. The germline gives CDR1 MNHEY, CDR2 SMNVEV (reference sequence). This CDR3 has 13 amino acids. The V segment lost 5 bases and the J segment 4 bases; nucleotides outside the gene matches: 0. The CDR3: CASSGTGNQPQHF. The DNA of the CDR3 is TGTGCCAGCAGTGGGACAGGGAATCAGCCCCAGCATTTT.

This clonotype was seen many times. The rearrangement links TRBV6-1 to TRBJ2-1; D is uncertain. Trimming cost V 6 bases and J 0 bases, with 6 bases left between them. The V gene's germline CDR1 is MNHNS and CDR2 SASEGT. The length of the CDR3 is 13 residues. The DNA for the CDR3 is TGTGCCAGCAGAGAATCCTCCTACAATGAGCAGTTCTTC. Residues: CASRESSYNEQFF.

There are many counts of this clonotype. CDR3 residues: CSTIAVTSRDGYNEQFF. The CDR3 DNA reads as TGCAGTACGATAGCTGTTACTAGCCGGGACGGCTACAATGAGCAGTTCTTC. The chain has TRBV29-1 and TRBJ2-1; a weak D match, TRBD2 (6 bases). Germline CDR1 is SQVTM and CDR2 is ANQGSEA. The CDR3 runs 17 residues.

A word on this clonotype: Without the conserved terminal phenylalanine or tryptophan, this CDR3 likely stems from a read error. The chain is built from TRBV5-1 and TRBJ2-5, with a tentative D call TRBD1 (5 bases). Trimming cost V 4 bases and J 6 bases, with 13 bases left between them. Per the germline V gene, CDR1 is SGHRS and CDR2 is YFSETQ. The CDR3 spans 13 residues. In nucleotides, the CDR3 is TGCGCCAGCAGCGGTGGGGCAAAGCAGACCCAGTACATC. Its translation: CASSGGAKQTQYI.

This clonotype showed up many times. The V and J genes are TRBV27 and TRBJ2-7; the D is unclear. The V end lost 2 bases, the J end lost 5 bases, and 16 bases lay between the germline ends. Germline CDR1 reads MNHEY; CDR2 reads SMNVEV (reference sequence). The CDR3 runs to 15 residues. The CDR3 DNA is TGTGCCAGCAGTTTAACATCACAACGAAGGGACGAGCAGTACTTC. As protein: CASSLTSQRRDEQYF.

Concerning this clonotype: Since a much larger clone is just one base distant, this may be a read error. The chain carries TRBV6-5 and TRBJ2-1; no reliable D call. Germline assignment: CDR1 MNHEY and CDR2 SVGAGI. There are 11 residues in the CDR3. The CDR3 region is CASTMGNELFF. CDR3 DNA sequence: TGTGCCAGTACGATGGGTAATGAGCTGTTCTTC.

In this sample, this clonotype turned up many times. The V gene is TRBV7-9, the J gene TRBJ1-1; no clear D gene. CDR3 size: 12 residues. With 1 base removed from V and 4 bases from J, the gap between germline ends came to 4 bases. Germline CDR1 reads SEHNR; CDR2 reads FQNEAQ (reference sequence). CDR3 in DNA: TGTGCCAGCAGCTTAGATAGCACTGAAGCTTTCTTT. Its translation is CASSLDSTEAFF.

This clonotype was found many times. The genes are TRBV27 and TRBJ1-2, with D possibly TRBD1 on 6 matching bases. Germline CDR1 is MNHEY and CDR2 is SMNVEV (reference sequence). The V and J ends lost 5 bases and 4 bases respectively, with 14 bases between them. The CDR3 has 14 residues. The CDR3 protein is CASSRVQGGYGYTF. The CDR3 DNA reads as TGTGCCAGCAGTCGAGTACAGGGAGGCTATGGCTACACCTTC.

This clonotype has at least ten counts. This chain links TRBV7-9 with TRBJ1-5; D may be TRBD1 (5 bases). CDR1 and CDR2 from the germline V gene are SEHNR and FQNEAQ (reference sequence). The CDR3 covers 16 residues. The ends were cut back, 3 bases at V and 2 bases at J, with 14 bases in the middle. This chain's CDR3 is CASSFSGGGGNQPQHF. The CDR3 region has the DNA TGTGCCAGCAGCTTCTCAGGTGGGGGTGGCAATCAGCCCCAGCATTTT.

Judged by abundance, this clonotype is medium-sized (0.01 to 0.1%). V usage is TRBV20-1 and J usage is TRBJ1-5; D ambiguous. The V end was cut by 5 bases, the J end by 0 bases, with 8 bases between. Germline V CDR1 and CDR2: DFQATT, SNEGSKA (reference sequence). The CDR3 has 13 amino acids. CDR3 region: CSAEIVSNQPQHF. CDR3 sequence (DNA): TGCAGTGCTGAGATTGTTAGCAATCAGCCCCAGCATTTT.

Many counts were recorded for this clonotype. The chain joins TRBV4-1 to TRBJ2-1; D tentatively fits TRBD1 or TRBD2 (5 bases each). The V gene lost 0 bases and the J gene lost 0 bases, with 12 bases spanning the gap. Germline CDR1 is MGHRA and CDR2 is YSYEKL. CDR3 size: 17 residues. Here the CDR3 reads CASSQEGAGSSYNEQFF. CDR3 nucleotides: TGCGCCAGCAGCCAAGAAGGTGCAGGGAGCTCCTACAATGAGCAGTTCTTC.

This clonotype was observed at least ten times. CDR3 protein: CASSQDPSGGASSYEQYF. The CDR3 DNA follows: TGTGCCAGCAGCCAAGATCCTAGCGGGGGCGCGAGCTCCTACGAGCAGTACTTC. J is TRBJ2-7 and V is TRBV4-2, with 10 bases lining up with TRBD2. J lost 0 bases, V lost 0 bases, and 8 bases had no gene match. Germline CDR1 is LGHNA and CDR2 is YNFKEQ. This CDR3 region has 18 residues.

The chain links TRBV10-3 to TRBJ2-1; the D gene could be TRBD1 or TRBD2 (5 bases each). V shed 10 bases and J shed 8 bases, with 21 bases lying between them. The CDR3 spans 14 residues. From germline, CDR1 is ENHRY and CDR2 SYGVKD. The CDR3 DNA is TGTGCCACCTCGGGGCTAGAGGTTGAGGATGAGCAGTTCTTC. It specifies CATSGLEVEDEQFF.

This clonotype was seen many times. The rearrangement joins TRBV27 to TRBJ1-5; D gene unclear. CDR1 and CDR2 (germline): MNHEY, SMNVEV (reference sequence). Between the trimmed V and J ends, which lost 4 bases and 3 bases, there was a span of 4 bases. The CDR3 length is 12 residues. The CDR3 DNA reads as TGTGCCAGCAGTTCCCTCAATCAGCCCCAGCATTTT. Protein sequence: CASSSLNQPQHF.